This is a list of T cell receptor beta chains from one sample in a study of blood T cell repertoires in COVID-19. Clones were sequenced by immunoSEQ multiplex PCR, and TCRdb holds only the in-frame ones, with some missing. The sample lists 250,000 to 350,000 clones; around 83% were seen once. Sequences were obtained from peripheral blood. The receptors shown here come from a woman aged 45-59 years with acute or convalescent COVID-19. Both conserved end residues are part of each CDR3. A D gene is named only where the DNA matches it firmly. Expanded clones are given a class, and other clones once, few, many or no size at all.

V	size	J	D	length	DNA	CDR3
TRBV3-1/TRBV3-2	.	TRBJ1-1	TRBD1	13	TGTGCCAGCAGCCCCCGGACAGGGACTGAAGCTTTCTTT	CASSPRTGTEAFF
TRBV5-6	few	TRBJ1-3	TRBD1	16	TGTGCCAGCAGCCCCACAGGGGGCACGACTGGAAACACCATATATTTT	CASSPTGGTTGNTIYF
TRBV6-5	.	TRBJ2-6	.	13	TGTGCCAGTACTATCTCTGGGGCCAACGTCCTGACTTTC	CASTISGANVLTF
TRBV5-1	few	TRBJ2-3	TRBD2	17	TGCGCCAGCAAAGGAGCAAGCGGGGGGGCCAATCTAGATACGCAGTATTTT	CASKGASGGANLDTQYF
TRBV6-2/TRBV6-3	.	TRBJ1-2	.	15	TGTGCCAGCAGTTACTCCAGACGGACGACGGGGGGCTACACCTTC	CASSYSRRTTGGYTF
TRBV2	.	TRBJ2-7	TRBD2	14	TGTGCCAGCAGCAGACTAGCGGCCGCCTACGAGCAGTACTTC	CASSRLAAAYEQYF
TRBV27	few	TRBJ2-6	TRBD2	16	TGTGCCAGCAGTTCCTGGACTAGCCCTGGGGCCAACGTCCTGACTTTC	CASSSWTSPGANVLTF
TRBV7-9	.	TRBJ2-5	TRBD2	13	TGTGCCAGCAGCCCGGGGGGTCAAGAGACCCAGTACTTC	CASSPGGQETQYF
TRBV6-5	once	TRBJ1-2	.	14	TGTGCCAGCAGTTACTCGCCGGTCTATTATGGCTACACCTTC	CASSYSPVYYGYTF
TRBV12-3/TRBV12-4	.	TRBJ2-1	.	13	TGTGCCAGCAGTTTGACAGTCTACAATGAGCAGTTCTTC	CASSLTVYNEQFF
TRBV7-8	.	TRBJ2-1	.	16	TGTGCCAGCAGCTTAGTTACGGCTAGCAGGGGCAATGAGCAGTTCTTC	CASSLVTASRGNEQFF
TRBV30	.	TRBJ2-7	TRBD2	14	TGTGCCTGGAGTGTACTGGGCGGGGGGCTCGAGCAGTACTTC	CAWSVLGGGLEQYF
TRBV4-1	once	TRBJ2-7	.	13	TGCGCCAGCAGCCAAGATAAGCACTACGAGCAGTACTTC	CASSQDKHYEQYF
TRBV2	.	TRBJ2-3	.	15	TGTGCCAGCGGGTTGGAGGGCGTAAGCACAGATACGCAGTATTTT	CASGLEGVSTDTQYF
TRBV6-5	.	TRBJ1-1	TRBD1	13	TGTGCCAGCACCAGGGGGGAGAACACTGAAGCTTTCTTT	CASTRGENTEAFF
TRBV2	.	TRBJ2-4	TRBD1	17	TGTGCCAGCAGTGAAAGGGCCGGGACAGGGGGACTTCACATTCAGTACTTC	CASSERAGTGGLHIQYF
TRBV4-3	.	TRBJ1-6	.	13	TGCGCCAGCAGCCCCACCACGGTGTCACCCCTCCACTTT	CASSPTTVSPLHF
TRBV6-5	once	TRBJ2-2	.	14	TGTGCCAGCAGTTACTTAGAACCCACCGGGGAGCTGTTTTTT	CASSYLEPTGELFF
TRBV7-6	once	TRBJ2-3	TRBD2	16	TGTGCCAGCAGCTTATCTCCGGGGGGGGTTTCAGATACGCAGTATTTT	CASSLSPGGVSDTQYF
TRBV11-2	.	TRBJ2-1	.	14	TGTGCCAGCAGCAGACCCGGCGGCCACAATGAGCAGTTCTTC	CASSRPGGHNEQFF
TRBV15	.	TRBJ1-4	.	15	TGTGCCACCAGCAGAGACTACAGTGGAGGTGAAAAACTGTTTTTT	CATSRDYSGGEKLFF
TRBV4-1	few	TRBJ1-5	.	15	TGCGCCAGCAGCCAAGGGACAGCCCCCAATCAGCCCCAGCATTTT	CASSQGTAPNQPQHF
TRBV21-1	.	TRBJ2-2	.	13	TGTGCCAGCAGCAGCCAAGCTCCAGGGGAGCTGTTTTTT	CASSSQAPGELFF
TRBV3-1/TRBV3-2	.	TRBJ2-7	TRBD2	16	TGTGCCAGCAGCCACCGACTAGCGGGAGGTCGCCACGAGCAGTACTTC	CASSHRLAGGRHEQYF
TRBV19	.	TRBJ1-3	.	15	TGTGCCAGTAGGGGGGGGCTCCTCTCTGGAAACACCATATATTTT	CASRGGLLSGNTIYF
TRBV23-1	.	TRBJ1-3	.	21	TGCGCCAGCAGTCCCAATGATAGTACGACAGGTCCGTTCGTCTCTGGAAACACCATATATTTT	CASSPNDSTTGPFVSGNTIYF
TRBV18	.	TRBJ1-5	.	14	TGTGCCAGCTCGGGAGACGGCAGCAATCAGCCCCAGCATTTT	CASSGDGSNQPQHF
TRBV23-1	.	TRBJ1-2	TRBD1	18	TGCGCCAGCAGTCATCGATCAAGATGGGGACAGGGCGTCTATGGCTACACCTTC	CASSHRSRWGQGVYGYTF
TRBV5-1	once	TRBJ2-2	TRBD1	16	TGCGCCAGCAGCCCTAGGACAGGGACGAACACCGGGGAGCTGTTTTTT	CASSPRTGTNTGELFF
TRBV3-1/TRBV3-2	.	TRBJ2-5	.	16	TGTGCCAGCAGCCATTTGGGGCAGGAGTACCAAGAGACCCAGTACTTC	CASSHLGQEYQETQYF
TRBV7-9	once	TRBJ1-1	.	15	TGTGCCAGCAGCTCAAATTCACAGGGATCGACTGAAGCTTTCTTT	CASSSNSQGSTEAFF
TRBV15	.	TRBJ1-5	.	13	TGTGCCACCAGCAGCGAAGGAGATCAGCCCCAGCATTTT	CATSSEGDQPQHF
TRBV2	few	TRBJ2-2	TRBD1	14	TGTGCCAGCAGGGACAGGCCTTACACCGGGGAGCTGTTTTTT	CASRDRPYTGELFF
TRBV5-1	.	TRBJ1-5	TRBD1	15	TGCGCCAGCAGCTTGGAAGGACAGGGGTATCAGCCCCAGCATTTT	CASSLEGQGYQPQHF
TRBV6-1	.	TRBJ2-3	.	14	TGTGCCAGCAGTGACAGGGGGGTCACAGATACGCAGTATTTT	CASSDRGVTDTQYF
TRBV7-9	once	TRBJ1-2	TRBD1	14	TGTGCCAGCAGCTTCGGACAGGGAAACTATGGCTACACCTTC	CASSFGQGNYGYTF
TRBV19	.	TRBJ2-5	.	16	TGTGCCAGTAGTATTGGAGGGAAGGGCCTCCAAGAGACCCAGTACTTC	CASSIGGKGLQETQYF
TRBV12-3/TRBV12-4	.	TRBJ1-2	.	13	TGTGCCAGCAGTTTAGAGGGAGGGAGAGGCTACACCTTC	CASSLEGGRGYTF
TRBV3-1/TRBV3-2	.	TRBJ2-3	.	14	TGTGCCAGCAGCTACGCTAGCAGCACAGATACGCAGTATTTT	CASSYASSTDTQYF
TRBV3-1/TRBV3-2	.	TRBJ1-3	TRBD1	15	TGTGCCAGCACCTGGACAGGGGCGCAAGGAAACACCATATATTTT	CASTWTGAQGNTIYF
TRBV25-1	.	TRBJ1-6	TRBD1	16	TGTGCCAGCAGTGGACCCCGGGACAGGGACAATTCACCCCTCCACTTT	CASSGPRDRDNSPLHF
TRBV2	.	TRBJ2-1	TRBD2	16	TGTGCCAGCTCTGAGCTAGCGGGGCTCAAGGGGAATGAGCAGTTCTTC	CASSELAGLKGNEQFF
TRBV5-4	.	TRBJ1-2	.	16	TGTGCCAGCAGCGAGTCACAGGTAGCGGAAAGCTATGGCTACACCTTC	CASSESQVAESYGYTF
TRBV7-2	.	TRBJ1-3	.	18	TGTGCCAGCAGCTTAAAGGGGCCTTACATTACCTCTGGAAACACCATATATTTT	CASSLKGPYITSGNTIYF
TRBV5-3	.	TRBJ1-1	.	17	TGTGCCAGAAGCTTGTTGCGGGCAGGGGAACCGAACACTGAAGCTTTCTTT	CARSLLRAGEPNTEAFF
TRBV5-1	.	TRBJ2-1	.	11	TGCGCCAGCAGCTTCAGGAATGAGCAGTTCTTC	CASSFRNEQFF
TRBV7-9	.	TRBJ1-1	.	14	TGTGCCAGCAGCTTCCCGGGACAGAACACTGAAGCTTTCTTT	CASSFPGQNTEAFF
TRBV4-1	.	TRBJ2-1	TRBD2	16	TGCGCCAGCAGCCAAGAAAGACTAGCGGGGTCCCGTGAGCAGTTCTTC	CASSQERLAGSREQFF
TRBV30	once	TRBJ2-3	.	13	TGTGCCGCATCGCACAGATCCACAGATACGCAGTATTTT	CAASHRSTDTQYF
TRBV7-3	.	TRBJ2-1	TRBD2	13	TGTGCCAGCGCTAGCGGATCCTACAATGAGCAGTTCTTC	CASASGSYNEQFF
TRBV10-1	.	TRBJ1-1	TRBD1	16	TGCGCCAGCAGTGGCCGGGACAGGGGGCTAAACACTGAAGCTTTCTTT	CASSGRDRGLNTEAFF
TRBV3-1/TRBV3-2	.	TRBJ2-3	.	13	TGTGCCTGCCGTGGGGCGGGGAGAGATACGCAGTATTTT	CACRGAGRDTQYF
TRBV6-4	.	TRBJ1-2	.	14	TGTGCCAGCAGTGAAGACTACAGCGCCTATGGCTACACCTTC	CASSEDYSAYGYTF
TRBV7-2	.	TRBJ2-3	TRBD2	16	TGTGCCAGCAGCTTAGCGCCGGCGGGGGGGCCCGTTACGCAGTATTTT	CASSLAPAGGPVTQYF